This paragraph covers one TCR beta chain sequence. Its specific antigen is unknown. Base qualities are missing; no much larger clone stands one base away. Peripheral blood CD8+ and CD4+ T cells from healthy donors, Susac syndrome patients and multiple sclerosis patients were profiled using high-throughput TCR beta sequencing. The healthy donors served as controls matched for age and sex. Bulk CD8+ and CD4+ T cells were purified by magnetic negative isolation, whereas CD8+ TEMRA cells were enriched by FACS. Blood was drawn into EDTA tubes, processed within 24 hours, and PBMCs were isolated by density gradient centrifugation. PBMCs intended for TCR sequencing were cryopreserved in liquid nitrogen and were subsequently thawed in a 37 degrees C water bath. The sorted or isolated CD4+, CD8+ and CD8+ TEMRA cells reached a purity of at least 90%. This sample was included in a study of CD8 T cells in Susac syndrome (dated by TCRdb to the late 2010s). Some background on the complete study: Whether CD8+ T cell activation and differentiation in Susac syndrome was antigen driven was tested using repertoire sequencing. Clonality of the CD8+ T cell repertoire was compared between roughly eleven healthy donors, about 14 Susac syndrome patients and some 15 multiple sclerosis patients.

On the study overall, not on this receptor specifically: The study acknowledged that relatively few individuals were included in the TCR sequencing and HLA analysis.

RNA was extracted using the RNeasy kit, and about 0.5 to 1 microgram was reverse transcribed with random hexamers. The immunoSEQ multiplex PCR assay, which covers 54 Vbeta and 13 Jbeta segments, was used to amplify TCR beta CDR3 regions. To correct PCR amplification bias, a synthetic template baseline was used for both primer optimization and computational correction. In the source study's methods: Reads were annotated to V, D and J genes according to IMGT and were analyzed with immunoSEQ Analyzer, with only productive sequences retained. To calculate clonality, Shannon entropy was normalized by log2 of the number of productive unique sequences and then subtracted from one. Public and private clones were assessed among the 100 most prevalent clones of each patient and control. Susac-specific clones were defined as absent from healthy and MS cohorts, about 1,100 published viral clones and other ImmuneACCESS disease sequences. TCRdb redid the processing of the public reads, applying fastp at Q25 and MiXCR, and retained in-frame beta chains. Identical CDR3 protein sequences are pooled into one entry, listed with their most common genes and DNA. In this record, the V and J calls reflect TCRdb's handling and not the investigators' own analysis. In all, the sample holds about 120,000 distinct CDR3 sequences, and around 92% of those were seen once. Together, the top ten hold around 0.12% of the sample.

The CDR3 holds 16 amino acids from the cysteine to the phenylalanine. The kept DNA is CDR3 alone, 48 bases in frame from the first base. CDR1 LGHNA and CDR2 YSLEER were looked up in the germline V gene. Ends trimmed: V by 0 bases, J by 7 bases; bases unmatched to a gene: 5. The sample taken for sequencing was CD8+ T cells from PBMCs. The chain was built from TRBV4-3 and TRBJ1-6; 8 of the junction bases match TRBD1. This TCR was recovered from a human donor in good health. CDR3 loop: CASSQDQRQGNSPLHF. The DNA sequence is given as TGCGCCAGCAGCCAAGATCAGAGACAGGGGAATTCACCCCTCCACTTT.